This T cell receptor beta chain was found in a study of T-cell memory formation after mild COVID-19. Study-level points and caveats: SARS-CoV-2 specificity of second-wave clones peaking day 37 was unconfirmed.

Germline-derived CDR1 and CDR2 are LGHNT and FRNRAP. The J segment lost 2 bases and the V segment lost 3 bases, leaving 13 bases of the junction unmatched. CDR3 size: 18 residues. The authors produced TCR alpha and TCR beta cDNA libraries with sample barcodes and UMIs by 5'RACE using constant-segment primers. TCRdb reprocessed the 5' RACE reads via MiXCR and lists one record per CDR3 protein. Of roughly 500,000 distinct CDR3 sequences listed, roughly 22% were seen once; the top ten hold around an eighth. With regard to this clonotype: Its antigen is unidentified.

The V gene is TRBV12-5, the J gene TRBJ2-3; 8 bases line up with TRBD1. This clonotype was obtained from an adult woman who had mild COVID-19 (a few samples of this study predate the infection). Cell type and time point are not known. Material: PBMCs or a T cell subset sorted from them (not recorded which). CDR3 nucleotides: TGTGCTAGTGGTTTCCCCGGACAGGGCCCATCTCCCACAGATACGCAGTATTTT. Translated, it gives CASGFPGQGPSPTDTQYF.